Included here is one T cell receptor (beta chain) sequence, with context. The data belong to a study of T-cell memory formation after mild COVID-19. Germline lookup yields CDR1 SGHVS and CDR2 FQNEAQ. This CDR3 spans 15 amino acids. The V gene lost 0 bases and the J gene lost 8 bases, with 14 bases spanning the gap. TCRdb independently ran MiXCR on the 5' RACE reads; one entry per CDR3 protein. The data contain about 560,000 distinct CDR3 sequences, roughly 22% of them seen just once; the ten biggest clones take up around 9.2%. The genes are TRBV7-8 and TRBJ2-1; either TRBD1 or TRBD2 may fit D (6 bases each). The clonotype comes from an adult woman who had mild COVID-19 (a few samples of this study predate the infection). Cell type and time point are not known. Sequencing input: PBMCs or a T cell subset sorted from them (not recorded which). CDR3 amino acids: CASSLALTRGDEQFF. The DNA of the CDR3 is TGTGCCAGCAGCTTAGCGCTTACAAGGGGGGATGAGCAGTTCTTC.